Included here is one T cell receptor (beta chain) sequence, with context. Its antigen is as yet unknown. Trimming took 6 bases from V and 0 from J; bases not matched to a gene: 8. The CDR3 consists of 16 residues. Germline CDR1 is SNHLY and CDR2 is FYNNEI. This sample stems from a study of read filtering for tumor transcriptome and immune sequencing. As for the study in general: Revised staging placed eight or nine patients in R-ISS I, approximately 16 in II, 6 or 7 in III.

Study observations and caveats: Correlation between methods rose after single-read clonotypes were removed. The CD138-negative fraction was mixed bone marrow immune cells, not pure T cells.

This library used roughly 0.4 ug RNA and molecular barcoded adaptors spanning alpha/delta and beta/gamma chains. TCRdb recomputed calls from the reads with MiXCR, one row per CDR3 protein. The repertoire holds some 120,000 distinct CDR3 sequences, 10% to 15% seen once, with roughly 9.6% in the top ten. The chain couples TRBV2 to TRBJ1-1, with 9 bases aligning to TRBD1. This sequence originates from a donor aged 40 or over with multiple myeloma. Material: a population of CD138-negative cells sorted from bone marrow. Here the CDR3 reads CASRMGQGRMNTEAFF. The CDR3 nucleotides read TGTGCCAGCAGGATGGGACAGGGAAGAATGAACACTGAAGCTTTCTTT.